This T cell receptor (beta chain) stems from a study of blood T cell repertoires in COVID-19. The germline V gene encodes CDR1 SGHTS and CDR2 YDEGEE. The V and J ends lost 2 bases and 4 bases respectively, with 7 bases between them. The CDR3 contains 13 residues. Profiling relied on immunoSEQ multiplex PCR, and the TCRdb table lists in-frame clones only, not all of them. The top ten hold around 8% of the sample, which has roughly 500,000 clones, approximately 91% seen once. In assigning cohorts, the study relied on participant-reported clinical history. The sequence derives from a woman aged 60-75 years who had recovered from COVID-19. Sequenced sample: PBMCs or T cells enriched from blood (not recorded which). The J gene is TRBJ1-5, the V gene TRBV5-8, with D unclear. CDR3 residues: CASSFSTNQPQHF. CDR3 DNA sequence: TGTGCCAGCAGCTTTTCCACTAATCAGCCCCAGCATTTT.